This T cell receptor (beta chain) was profiled in a study of T cell responses to AZD1222 COVID-19 vaccine. Notes on the study in general: Seropositive AZD1222 recipients at baseline numbered only five or six.

CDR1 and CDR2 from the germline V gene are LNHDA and SQIVND (reference sequence). The CDR3 is 15 residues long. J gave up 1 base and V 6 bases, and 5 bases lay outside the gene matches. With regard to this clone: Its antigen is currently unknown.

The method was immunoSEQ multiplex PCR; TCRdb's version includes in-frame clones alone and lacks a portion of them. The table lists fewer than 85,000 clones, about 83% of them singletons. This clonotype originated in an adult who received the AZD1222 COVID-19 vaccine. The gene calls are TRBV19 and TRBJ2-2, with 7 bases identical to TRBD1. Specimen: peripheral blood, collected 28 days after the second AZD1222 dose. CDR3 in DNA: TGTGCCAGTAGAAACAGGGGAGTGAACACCGGGGAGCTGTTTTTT. As protein: CASRNRGVNTGELFF.